This T cell receptor beta chain derives from a study of blood T cell repertoires in COVID-19. Study summary: Nucleic acid was either cDNA or gDNA, and it came from T cells, B-cell-depleted T cells, or PBMCs.

Germline trimming cut 7 bases from V and 5 bases from J; bases unmatched to any gene: 11. Per the germline V gene, CDR1 is MDHEN and CDR2 is SYDVKM. This CDR3 spans 15 amino acids. Assay: immunoSEQ multiplex PCR; the TCRdb copy retains only in-frame clones and omits some. The table records fewer than 650,000 clones, 70% to 90% of them present only once. This clone appeared a single time. The origin of this receptor is a woman between 45 and 60 years old with COVID-19, enrolled during active disease. The rearrangement uses TRBV28 and TRBJ1-3; 7 nucleotides line up with TRBD1. What was sequenced was peripheral blood. CDR3 residues: CASTPADRVRNTIYF. In DNA, the CDR3 is TGTGCCAGCACCCCAGCAGACAGGGTTAGAAACACCATATATTTT.